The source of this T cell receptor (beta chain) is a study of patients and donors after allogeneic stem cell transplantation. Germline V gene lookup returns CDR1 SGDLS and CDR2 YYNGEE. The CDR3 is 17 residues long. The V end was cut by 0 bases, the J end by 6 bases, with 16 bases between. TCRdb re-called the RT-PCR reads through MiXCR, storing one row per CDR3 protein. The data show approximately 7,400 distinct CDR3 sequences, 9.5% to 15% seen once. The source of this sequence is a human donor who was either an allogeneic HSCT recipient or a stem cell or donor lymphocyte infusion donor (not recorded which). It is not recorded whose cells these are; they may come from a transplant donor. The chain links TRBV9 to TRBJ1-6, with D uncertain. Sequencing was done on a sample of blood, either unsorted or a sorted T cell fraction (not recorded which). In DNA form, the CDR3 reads TGTGCCAGCAGCGTAGCTCCCCCAGGTCTTTCTAATTCACCCCTCCACTTT. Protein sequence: CASSVAPPGLSNSPLHF.